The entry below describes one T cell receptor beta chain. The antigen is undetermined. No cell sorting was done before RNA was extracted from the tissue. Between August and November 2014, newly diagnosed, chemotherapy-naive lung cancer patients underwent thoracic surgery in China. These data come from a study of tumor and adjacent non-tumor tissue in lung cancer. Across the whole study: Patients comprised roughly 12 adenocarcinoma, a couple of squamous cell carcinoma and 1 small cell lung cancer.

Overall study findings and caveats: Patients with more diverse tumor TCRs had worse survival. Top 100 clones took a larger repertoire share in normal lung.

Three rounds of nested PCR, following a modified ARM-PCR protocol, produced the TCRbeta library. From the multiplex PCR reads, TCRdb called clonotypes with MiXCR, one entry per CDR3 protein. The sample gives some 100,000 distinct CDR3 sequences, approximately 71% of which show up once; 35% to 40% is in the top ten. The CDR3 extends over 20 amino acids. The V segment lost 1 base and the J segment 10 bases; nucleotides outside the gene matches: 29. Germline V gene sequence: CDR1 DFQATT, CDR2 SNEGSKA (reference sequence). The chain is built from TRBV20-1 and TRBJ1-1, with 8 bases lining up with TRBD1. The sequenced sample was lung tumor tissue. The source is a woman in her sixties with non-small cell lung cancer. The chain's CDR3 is CSARVVRDRKTNVMNAVAFF. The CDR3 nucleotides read TGCAGTGCTAGAGTGGTTCGGGACAGGAAGACTAATGTGATGAACGCTGTAGCTTTCTTT.